This T cell receptor (beta chain) was identified during a study of CD8+ T cells in alopecia areata. Study summary: Tofacitinib was taken orally by treated patients, and the dose was 5 to 10 mg twice daily.

The authors extracted RNA and reverse transcribed it into cDNA as the sequencing template. Generated by immunoSEQ multiplex PCR, the TCRdb table keeps only in-frame clones and is missing some. The sample shows about 200,000 clones, roughly two fifths of them seen only once. The sample's treatment: oral pan-JAK inhibitor, 5-10 mg twice daily. Trimming pared 7 bases from V and 1 base from J, leaving 17 bases between. This CDR3 has 15 residues. The germline gives CDR1 SNHLY, CDR2 FYNNEI. This sequence originates from a human donor with alopecia areata. The rearrangement joins TRBV2 to TRBJ2-7, with D possibly TRBD2 on 7 matching bases. The source was CD4+ T cells sorted from blood, collected between weeks 30 and 35, from a patient treated with tofacitinib. The CDR3 protein is CASTNPRGGSYEQYF. CDR3 coding DNA: TGTGCCAGCACCAACCCAAGGGGGGGGTCCTACGAGCAGTACTTC.